This T cell receptor (beta chain) is from a study of Ad26.COV2.S vaccination and SARS-CoV-2 variants. V lost 4 bases to trimming and J lost 4 bases; unmatched junction nucleotides: 9. The CDR3 runs 16 residues. CDR1 and CDR2 from the germline V gene are LNHNV and YYDKDF (reference sequence). Some clones are missing from TCRdb's copy, which holds only in-frame ones; the method was immunoSEQ multiplex PCR. Of some 350,000 clones in the sample, about 91% were seen once. J is TRBJ2-5 and V is TRBV15; 10 nucleotides align to TRBD1. Sequencing was performed on peripheral blood, taken after recovery from COVID-19. This TCR was recovered from a human donor who had recovered from COVID-19. CDR3 sequence reads: CATSTRTGGWLETQYF. DNA for the CDR3: TGTGCCACCAGCACCCGGACAGGGGGATGGCTAGAGACCCAGTACTTC.